This T cell receptor beta chain comes out of a study of T cells in localized non-small cell lung cancer. General study points: Within adjacent lung there appeared a median roughly 60 of the top 100 tumor clones. An association was observed between higher blood T cell density and longer overall survival.

Method: immunoSEQ multiplex PCR; TCRdb's copy keeps in-frame clones and lacks some. The table shows about 22,000 clones, with approximately 90% occurring only once. A note on this clone: Its antigen is as yet unknown.

The sample here was PBMCs, taken before any cancer treatment. The origin of this receptor is a man aged 35 to 69 with stage II squamous cell lung carcinoma.

Written as DNA, the CDR3 is TGTGCCAGCAGCTTGGGAGAGATGAAACCTGAAGCTTTCTTT. Its protein is CASSLGEMKPEAFF. The chain uses TRBV5-4 and TRBJ1-1; D gene uncertain. From germline, CDR1 is SGHNT and CDR2 YYREEE (reference sequence). Trimming took 0 bases from V and 6 from J, leaving 12 bases between them. There are 14 residues in the CDR3. Based on the CDR3 plus reference TRBV5-4 and TRBJ1-1, the full variable domain is ETGVTQSPTHLIKTRGQQVTLRCSSQSGHNTVSWYQQALGQGPQFIFQYYREEENGRGNFPPRFSGLQFPNYSSELNVNALELDDSALYLCASSLGEMKPEAFFGQGTRLTVV.